The sequence of this T cell receptor beta chain was determined in a study of T cell repertoires in ileal Crohn's disease. Repertoires were generated with immunoSEQ multiplex PCR, while TCRdb's copy carries only in-frame clones and drops some. The sample yields 12,000 or so clones, 78% seen once. Time point meaning: neoterminal ileum biopsy at postoperative endoscopy, about 6 months after surgery. There are 14 residues in the CDR3. Trimming cost V 5 bases and J 2 bases, with 10 bases left between them. Germline V gene lookup returns CDR1 LNHNV and CDR2 YYDKDF (reference sequence). The specimen sequenced was ileal tissue. The sequence derives from an adult with Crohn's disease. This chain connects TRBV15 to TRBJ1-5; D unresolved. CDR3 residues: CATSPIRGNQPQHF. Here the CDR3 DNA reads TGTGCCACCAGCCCTATCCGGGGCAATCAGCCCCAGCATTTT.